Below, 25 T cell receptor beta chains from the same sample are listed, as sequenced in a study of cytomegalovirus exposure and HLA in healthy donors. With 60 Vbeta and 13 Jbeta primers, the PCR was carried out. Clones were sequenced by immunoSEQ multiplex PCR, and TCRdb holds only the in-frame ones, with some missing. Among 89,000 or so clones listed, around four fifths were seen once. The material sequenced was PBMCs. These receptor sequences come from a boy under 18 in good health and CMV-seronegative.

This chain connects TRBV29-1 to TRBJ2-1; D possibly corresponds to TRBD2 (7 bases). V was clipped by 7 bases and J by 8 bases, with 24 bases between them. Germline V gives CDR1 SQVTM, CDR2 ANQGSEA. The CDR3 loop spans 15 amino acids. CDR3 nucleotides: TGCAGCGCCGCTGGAGGGGGAGGGCTGATGCATGAGCAGTTCTTC. This codes for CSAAGGGGLMHEQFF.

This clone has a handful of counts. The chain employs TRBV5-1 and TRBJ2-5; 9 bases agree with TRBD2. The CDR3 is 16 residues long. Germline V lookup: CDR1 SGHRS, CDR2 YFSETQ. The V and J ends lost 0 bases and 2 bases, in that order; junction bases with no gene match: 5. Here the CDR3 DNA reads TGCGCCAGCAGCTTGGGCGGGACTAGCCTACAAGAGACCCAGTACTTC. Translation gives CASSLGGTSLQETQYF.

The chain has TRBV4-3 and TRBJ1-2, with 8 bases lining up with TRBD1. Germline lookup yields CDR1 LGHNA and CDR2 YSLEER. V trimming: 7 bases; J trimming: 2 bases; junction bases outside the gene matches: 9. The CDR3 has 15 residues. Here the CDR3 DNA reads TGCGCCAGCACCCTCGAGACAGGGGCGAACTATGGCTACACCTTC. It codes for CASTLETGANYGYTF.

This chain uses TRBV7-2 with TRBJ2-1; 10 nucleotides line up with TRBD2. Germline CDR1 and CDR2: SGHTA and FQGNSA. The length of the CDR3 is 17 residues. V gave up 4 bases and J gave up 4 bases; unmatched junction bases: 10. The CDR3 sequence is CASSSAGLATLYNEQFF. The CDR3 DNA is TGTGCCAGCAGCTCCGCGGGACTAGCGACTCTTTACAATGAGCAGTTCTTC.

The chain couples TRBV9 to TRBJ1-2; 10 positions agree with TRBD1. J gave up 7 bases and V 3 bases, and 6 bases lay outside the gene matches. The CDR3 extends over 14 amino acids. Germline lookup yields CDR1 SGDLS and CDR2 YYNGEE. The CDR3 is CASSARDRGGGYTF. The CDR3 region has the DNA TGTGCCAGCAGCGCACGGGACAGGGGCGGTGGCTACACCTTC. Full variable domain (rest looked up from reference TRBV9 and TRBJ1-2): DSGVTQTPKHLITATGQRVTLRCSPRSGDLSVYWYQQSLDQGLQFLIQYYNGEERAKGNILERFSAQQFPDLHSELNLSSLELGDSALYFCASSARDRGGGYTFGSGTRLTVV.

The chain combines TRBV18 with TRBJ2-1; 9 nucleotides match TRBD1. Germline V lookup: CDR1 KGHSH, CDR2 LQKENI. Trimming removed 6 bases from V and 6 bases from J; junction bases left unmatched: 12. CDR3 length equals 16 residues. The CDR3 here is CASSSVLTGGSNEQFF. The CDR3 region has the DNA TGTGCCAGCTCCTCCGTTTTGACAGGGGGAAGCAATGAGCAGTTCTTC.

This clone was detected once. The V and J genes are TRBV4-2 and TRBJ2-7; D is possibly TRBD1 (6 bases). The CDR3 consists of 15 residues. Looked up from germline, CDR1 is LGHNA and CDR2 is YNFKEQ. Trimming removed 4 bases at V and 1 base at J, with 14 bases between. The CDR3 DNA reads as TGTGCCAGCAGCCCGTCCGGGACACAATCCTACGAGCAGTACTTC. This codes for CASSPSGTQSYEQYF.

This clone was detected only a few times. The chain links TRBV4-3 to TRBJ2-1; TRBD2 matches 8 bases. CDR1 and CDR2 from the germline V gene are LGHNA and YSLEER. Trimming took 1 base from V and 9 from J; bases not matched to a gene: 11. CDR3 length: 16 amino acids. CDR3: CASSQGTSGLPGEQFF. CDR3 DNA sequence: TGCGCCAGCAGCCAAGGAACTAGCGGTCTACCGGGTGAGCAGTTCTTC.

The chain recombines TRBV29-1 with TRBJ1-2; D is unclear. Trimming took off 3 bases at V and 8 bases at J, with 13 bases between the two ends. CDR3 length equals 12 residues. Germline V gene data show CDR1 as SQVTM and CDR2 as ANQGSEA. CDR3 DNA: TGCAGCGTTGATAGTCCCCCCCCAGGCTACACCTTC. This codes for CSVDSPPPGYTF.

The chain employs TRBV29-1 and TRBJ1-1, with 9 positions matching TRBD1. V shed 6 bases and J 4 bases; nucleotides not matched to a gene: 3. Per the germline V gene, CDR1 is SQVTM and CDR2 is ANQGSEA. The CDR3 loop spans 12 amino acids. In DNA, the CDR3 is TGCAGCGTAAGACAGGGGGGCACTGAAGCTTTCTTT. Protein: CSVRQGGTEAFF.

The chain carries TRBV5-8 and TRBJ1-1; a possible D gene is TRBD1 (6 bases). Trimming pared 7 bases from V and 7 bases from J, leaving 11 bases between. The CDR3 sequence is 11 residues long. Germline CDR1 and CDR2: SGHTS and YDEGEE. CDR3 bases: TGTGCCAGCTCCCGGACAGTTGAAGCTTTCTTT. Translating it yields CASSRTVEAFF.

The chain combines TRBV9 with TRBJ1-6, with D uncertain. CDR3 length: 14 amino acids. V dropped 0 bases and J dropped 10 bases, with 11 bases sitting between them. The V gene's germline CDR1 is SGDLS and CDR2 YYNGEE. The CDR3 region has the DNA TGTGCCAGCAGCGTAGAATTTGCAGTCTCACCCCTCCACTTT. This sequence encodes CASSVEFAVSPLHF.

The chain carries TRBV19 and TRBJ1-5, with 10 bases aligning to TRBD1. The junction had 10 bases not matched to a gene; V was cut back by 9 bases and J by 5 bases. The CDR3 contains 15 residues. Germline V lookup: CDR1 LNHDA, CDR2 SQIVND (reference sequence). The CDR3 sequence is CASLSTGGGYQPQHF. CDR3 bases: TGTGCCAGCCTATCGACAGGGGGCGGCTATCAGCCCCAGCATTTT.

The gene calls are TRBV27 and TRBJ2-7; D not resolved. Trimming left V 5 bases short and J 3 bases short, with 11 bases between. This CDR3 contains 13 residues. Germline V lookup: CDR1 MNHEY, CDR2 SMNVEV (reference sequence). CDR3 DNA: TGTGCCAGCAGTCCCCGGTTACGCTACGAGCAGTACTTC. Its translation is CASSPRLRYEQYF.

This chain uses TRBV30 with TRBJ1-2; tentatively, D is TRBD1 (6 bases). V was clipped by 2 bases and J by 7 bases, with 14 bases between them. The CDR3 has 13 amino acids. Germline V gene data show CDR1 as GTSNPN and CDR2 as SVGIG (reference sequence). As DNA, the CDR3 is TGTGCCTGGAGTCTTGACAGGCCCGCTGGCTACACCTTC. It codes for CAWSLDRPAGYTF.

The chain uses TRBV7-6 and TRBJ2-1, with 8 bases lining up with TRBD2. Looked up from germline, CDR1 is SGHVS and CDR2 is FNYEAQ. The CDR3 runs to 13 residues. J gave up 8 bases and V 4 bases, and 4 bases lay outside the gene matches. This CDR3 reads CASSSGLADEQFF. The DNA of the CDR3 is TGTGCCAGCAGCTCTGGACTAGCCGATGAGCAGTTCTTC.

The chain uses TRBV9 and TRBJ1-4, with TRBD1 matching over 10 bases. CDR1 SGDLS and CDR2 YYNGEE come from the germline V gene. V lost 5 bases to trimming and J lost 8 bases; unmatched junction nucleotides: 9. The CDR3 has 15 amino acids. The chain's CDR3 is CASRPGTGVREKLFF. The CDR3 coding sequence is TGTGCCAGCAGACCCGGGACAGGGGTGAGGGAAAAACTGTTTTTT. Combining the CDR3 with reference TRBV9 and TRBJ1-4 gives the whole variable domain DSGVTQTPKHLITATGQRVTLRCSPRSGDLSVYWYQQSLDQGLQFLIQYYNGEERAKGNILERFSAQQFPDLHSELNLSSLELGDSALYFCASRPGTGVREKLFFGSGTQLSVL.

This clone was detected only once. V is TRBV7-9 and J is TRBJ2-1; TRBD2 matches at 13 bases. The CDR3 length is 14 residues. Germline V gives CDR1 SEHNR, CDR2 FQNEAQ (reference sequence). V shed 7 bases and J 5 bases; nucleotides not matched to a gene: 2. In nucleotides, the CDR3 is TGTGCCAGCAAGGGACTAGCGGGGAACAATGAGCAGTTCTTC. The encoded protein is CASKGLAGNNEQFF. Based on the CDR3 plus reference TRBV7-9 and TRBJ2-1, the full variable domain is DTGVSQNPRHKITKRGQNVTFRCDPISEHNRLYWYRQTLGQGPEFLTYFQNEAQLEKSRLLSDRFSAERPKGSFSTLEIQRTEQGDSAMYLCASKGLAGNNEQFFGPGTRLTVL.

The chain carries TRBV5-6 and TRBJ2-7; 7 bases align to TRBD2. The CDR3 spans 12 residues. V trimming: 3 bases; J trimming: 12 bases; junction bases outside the gene matches: 9. Germline assignment: CDR1 SGHDT and CDR2 YYEEEE. The CDR3 reads CASSSGGSRRYF. DNA of the CDR3: TGTGCCAGCAGCTCGGGGGGATCTCGTCGGTACTTC.

This clone was counted once. The V call is TRBV6-6, the J call TRBJ1-2, with 10 bases matching TRBD1. Losses at the gene ends were 6 bases for V and 7 bases for J; bases not matched to a gene: 5. The CDR3 is 13 residues long. Germline values: CDR1 MNHNY, CDR2 SVGAGI (reference sequence). The CDR3 is CASRAGTGAGYTF. DNA for the CDR3: TGTGCCAGCAGAGCCGGGACAGGGGCTGGCTACACCTTC.

This rearrangement joins TRBV7-9 to TRBJ2-1; 7 bases align to TRBD2. This CDR3 region has 16 residues. Unmatched junction bases numbered 7, after V lost 5 bases and J lost 0 bases. CDR1 is SEHNR, CDR2 FQNEAQ, per germline (reference sequence). CDR3 DNA sequence: TGTGCCAGCAGCCCATCCGGCGGGAGCTCCTACAATGAGCAGTTCTTC. This encodes CASSPSGGSSYNEQFF.

This clone was detected only once. The rearrangement uses TRBV7-8 and TRBJ1-2; D is perhaps TRBD1 (6 bases). Trimming cost V 3 bases and J 1 base, with 9 bases left between them. Germline CDR1 reads SGHVS; CDR2 reads FQNEAQ. The length of the CDR3 is 14 residues. The CDR3 here is CASSLGAHNYGYTF. The CDR3 DNA follows: TGTGCCAGCAGCTTGGGGGCGCATAACTATGGCTACACCTTC.

The rearrangement joins TRBV10-1 to TRBJ2-1; TRBD2 matches 10 bases. The CDR3 has 18 amino acids. Looked up from germline, CDR1 is WNHNN and CDR2 is SYGVQD (reference sequence). The V segment lost 2 bases and the J segment 2 bases; nucleotides outside the gene matches: 9. The CDR3, as DNA: TGCGCCAGCAGTGAGGCCGGAGTAGCGGGGGGTACCTACAATGAGCAGTTCTTC. Its translation: CASSEAGVAGGTYNEQFF.

V is TRBV5-4 and J is TRBJ2-1; 9 positions match TRBD1. V was pared by 4 bases and J by 6 bases, with 8 bases of the junction left unmatched. The CDR3 sequence is 15 residues long. The germline CDR1 and CDR2 sequences are SGHNT and YYREEE (reference sequence). CDR3 protein: CASSLTGTGSNEQFF. The CDR3 coding sequence is TGTGCCAGCAGCCTAACCGGGACAGGGTCCAATGAGCAGTTCTTC.

The J gene is TRBJ1-2, the V gene TRBV4-3; D not resolved. The germline gives CDR1 LGHNA, CDR2 YSLEER. Trimming removed 0 bases at V and 5 bases at J, with 16 bases between. The CDR3 loop spans 16 amino acids. CDR3 DNA: TGCGCCAGCAGCCAAGAATTCCCGGGCAGGAGGTATGGCTACACCTTC. This gives the protein CASSQEFPGRRYGYTF.